Sequencing of this T cell receptor beta chain was carried out in a study of cytomegalovirus exposure and HLA in healthy donors (dated by TCRdb to about 2017). As for the study more broadly: According to a later analysis, the 120 or so validation repertoires were produced on the same platform as the 680 or so repertoires of the first cohort. In addition to the first cohort of several hundred subjects, a separate validation cohort of 100 to 150 different subjects was used. The study aimed to test whether signatures of past pathogen exposure could be identified by cataloging public T cell receptors. To predict cytomegalovirus infection status, the study combined high-throughput TCR immunosequencing, statistical association of individual TCRs with disease status, and machine learning.

Note on this clone: Its target antigen remains unknown. Base qualities are not at hand, and no much larger clone is one base apart. Other nucleotide sequences in the sample specify the same CDR3.

CDR1 SGHTA and CDR2 FQGTGA were looked up in the germline V gene. The germline ends are 11 bases apart after V is trimmed by 0 bases and J by 5 bases. Spanning cysteine to phenylalanine, the CDR3 consists of 15 amino acids. The DNA shown is the 45-base CDR3, in frame from base 1. Library method: the immunoSEQ multiplex PCR assay. On the study's bioinformatics: A statistical classification framework was built for diagnosing cytomegalovirus status from the catalog of TCR beta chain sequences. TCRdb provides this immuneACCESS table in a form limited to in-frame rearrangements. Some clones are lacking; in checked studies, under half of them reflect an unresolved V gene, and why the rest are absent is not known. From that table come the V and J calls and clone size; the DNA was used to work out D and trimming. This sample holds about 330,000 clones; around 87% were observed only once. Roughly 1.2% of the sample is held by the ten biggest clonotypes.

Overall results and qualifications from the work: In a later analysis, TCRs clustered in the first cohort were found to also tend to co-occur in the roughly 130 validation repertoires, with approximately 94% of cluster scores above 0. Most TCR sequences were observed very rarely across donors, whereas some public TCRs were present in many individuals. The validation cohort had no HLA typing available for a later analysis, so co-occurrence within that cohort was assessed over all 120 or so repertoires. A few of the identified cytomegalovirus-associated TCR beta chains were confirmed in vitro to be specific for cytomegalovirus antigens. The classifier was reported to diagnose cytomegalovirus status with high specificity and sensitivity in both the original cohort and the validation cohort. A total of 150 to 200 TCR beta chains were listed by the study as associated with cytomegalovirus. The authors suggested that the approach could potentially be generalized to other disease states and immunological phenotypes.

Separate from the approximately 690-subject first cohort, the validation cohort of around 130 subjects was the group to which the donors belonged. Sample: PBMCs. This sequence originates from a woman aged 25-40 years in good health and CMV-seropositive. In this chain, TRBV7-3 is recombined with TRBJ2-1; the D gene is perhaps TRBD2, on 6 matching bases. Here is the DNA: TGTGCCAGCAGCTTAACTAGCGGAGGAAACAATGAGCAGTTCTTC. Translated, this gives CASSLTSGGNNEQFF.